This entry is about one TCR beta chain. Deletions cut 0 bases from V and 5 bases from J, with 14 bases between. Germline V gives CDR1 SGDLS, CDR2 YYNGEE. The CDR3 is 15 residues long. This sample stems from a study of technical replicates of blood from several donors. TCRdb's table, derived via immunoSEQ multiplex PCR, lists solely in-frame clones and lacks some. The sample lists 65,000 to 90,000 clones, about 91% seen once, with about 0.27% in the top ten. This clonotype was sampled from a human donor in good health. The material sequenced was T cells isolated from PBMCs. This rearrangement joins TRBV9 to TRBJ1-1; D gene uncertain. The CDR3 nucleotides are TGTGCCAGCAGCGTAGATGGGTTTTCGGGAACTGAAGCTTTCTTT. Amino acids: CASSVDGFSGTEAFF.